A single sample gave rise to the 12 T cell receptor beta chains below, sequenced in a study of T cell responses to AZD1222 COVID-19 vaccine. Generated by immunoSEQ multiplex PCR, the TCRdb table keeps only in-frame clones and is missing some. Among 100,000 to 140,000 clones listed, more than 80% were seen once. Sample: peripheral blood, taken on day 0 of AZD1222 vaccination. Source of these receptors: an adult in good health.

The chain joins TRBV12-3 or TRBV12-4 to TRBJ1-1, with D possibly TRBD1 on 5 matching bases. With 7 bases removed from V and 0 bases from J, the gap between germline ends came to 9 bases. The CDR3 totals 13 residues. The CDR3 sequence is CASTQGLNTEAFF. CDR3 DNA: TGTGCCAGCACCCAGGGACTGAACACTGAAGCTTTCTTT.

The chain is built from TRBV28 and TRBJ1-1; D is uncertain. The CDR3 runs 15 residues. The V gene lost 4 bases and the J gene lost 1 base, with 13 bases spanning the gap. CDR1 and CDR2 (germline): MDHEN, SYDVKM. CDR3 sequence reads: CASSSPLGRNTEAFF. The CDR3 region has the DNA TGTGCCAGCAGTTCTCCCCTCGGAAGGAACACTGAAGCTTTCTTT.

The J gene is TRBJ1-2, the V gene TRBV7-8, with D perhaps matching TRBD1 (5 bases). The length of the CDR3 is 13 residues. The germline CDR1 and CDR2 sequences are SGHVS and FQNEAQ. Deletions cut 5 bases from V and 2 bases from J, with 9 bases between. The CDR3 here is CASSVDRNYGYTF. Here the CDR3 DNA reads TGTGCCAGCAGCGTCGACAGAAACTATGGCTACACCTTC. Variable domain in full (rest from reference TRBV7-8 and TRBJ1-2): GAGVSQSPRYKVAKRGQDVALRCDPISGHVSLFWYQQALGQGPEFLTYFQNEAQLDKSGLPSDRFFAERPEGSVSTLKIQRTQQEDSAVYLCASSVDRNYGYTFGSGTRLTVV.

The J gene is TRBJ1-4, the V gene TRBV5-1; tentative D call: TRBD1 (5 bases). Per the germline V gene, CDR1 is SGHRS and CDR2 is YFSETQ. Trimming removed 10 bases from V and 3 bases from J, with 13 bases in between. This CDR3 has 13 amino acids. The CDR3 sequence: CASREPPNEKLFF. DNA for the CDR3: TGCGCCTCCAGGGAACCACCTAATGAAAAACTGTTTTTT.

V gene TRBV7-2 combines with J gene TRBJ1-5; TRBD1 is a possible D gene (6 bases). This CDR3 has 14 amino acids. Trimming took off 5 bases at V and 0 bases at J, with 8 bases between the two ends. In germline, CDR1 is SGHTA, CDR2 FQGNSA. The CDR3 loop is CASSPTGSNQPQHF. DNA for the CDR3: TGTGCCAGCAGCCCGACAGGTAGCAATCAGCCCCAGCATTTT.

In DNA, the CDR3 is TGTGCCAGCAGCCCCACAGGGGGAAGATTACCGCTCAATCAGCCCCAGCATTTT. The encoded protein is CASSPTGGRLPLNQPQHF. This chain links TRBV28 with TRBJ1-5; 8 positions match TRBD1. Germline V gene sequence: CDR1 MDHEN, CDR2 SYDVKM. The V segment lost 6 bases and the J segment 3 bases; nucleotides outside the gene matches: 16. The CDR3 covers 18 residues.

About this clone: The same CDR3 arises from other DNA sequences in this sample as well. The genes are TRBV27 and TRBJ2-2; D remains ambiguous. V lost 6 bases and J lost 0, with 2 bases in between. CDR1 and CDR2 from the germline V gene are MNHEY and SMNVEV (reference sequence). This CDR3 region has 12 residues. Written as DNA, the CDR3 is TGTGCCAGCAGCACGAACACCGGGGAGCTGTTTTTT. Its translation is CASSTNTGELFF.

V usage is TRBV28 and J usage is TRBJ2-1; 11 nucleotides agree with TRBD2. V was pared by 5 bases and J by 1 base, with 1 base of the junction left unmatched. The CDR3 extends over 15 amino acids. CDR1 and CDR2 (germline): MDHEN, SYDVKM. CDR3 amino acids: CASSVAGGSYNEQFF. The CDR3, as DNA: TGTGCCAGCAGTGTAGCGGGAGGGTCCTACAATGAGCAGTTCTTC.

The V and J genes are TRBV18 and TRBJ2-6; D unresolved. The ends were cut back, 2 bases at V and 0 bases at J, with 2 bases in the middle. CDR3 size: 14 residues. Germline V gene lookup returns CDR1 KGHSH and CDR2 LQKENI. The chain's CDR3 is CASSPDSGANVLTF. The CDR3 region has the DNA TGTGCCAGCTCACCAGACTCTGGGGCCAACGTCCTGACTTTC. Full variable domain (remainder filled in from reference TRBV18 and TRBJ2-6): NAGVMQNPRHLVRRRGQEARLRCSPMKGHSHVYWYRQLPEEGLKFMVYLQKENIIDESGMPKERFSAEFPKEGPSILRIQQVVRGDSAAYFCASSPDSGANVLTFGAGSRLTVL.

The chain combines TRBV20-1 with TRBJ1-2; D is ambiguous. The V and J ends lost 3 bases and 8 bases respectively, with 19 bases between them. The CDR3 runs to 14 residues. From germline, CDR1 is DFQATT and CDR2 SNEGSKA (reference sequence). CDR3 amino acids: CSASNVGLIGGYTF. The CDR3 bases are TGCAGTGCTAGTAACGTGGGTTTAATAGGGGGCTACACCTTC.

CDR3: CASSIRVDNSPLHF. In DNA form, the CDR3 reads TGTGCCAGCAGTATAAGGGTTGATAATTCACCCCTCCACTTT. The chain uses TRBV9 and TRBJ1-6; no clear D gene. V dropped 5 bases and J dropped 5 bases, with 11 bases sitting between them. This CDR3 spans 14 amino acids. CDR1 and CDR2 (germline): SGDLS, YYNGEE.

V is TRBV14 and J is TRBJ2-3, with D possibly being TRBD1 or TRBD2 (5 bases each). The CDR3 totals 16 residues. Looked up from germline, CDR1 is SGHDN and CDR2 is FVKESK. The germline V and J ends were trimmed by 0 bases and 3 bases, with 13 bases remaining between them. The CDR3 loop is CASSQDTPWGTDTQYF. As DNA, the CDR3 is TGTGCCAGCAGCCAAGATACCCCGTGGGGGACAGATACGCAGTATTTT. The whole variable domain, filled in from reference TRBV14 and TRBJ2-3, reads EAGVTQFPSHSVIEKGQTVTLRCDPISGHDNLYWYRRVMGKEIKFLLHFVKESKQDESGMPNNRFLAERTGGTYSTLKVQPAELEDSGVYFCASSQDTPWGTDTQYFGPGTRLTVL.